Described below is a single TCR beta chain sequence and its context. Its antigen is not identified. The data are from a study of cytotoxic CD8 clonotypes in ibrutinib-treated CLL. CDR1 and CDR2 (germline): SGHAT, FQNNGV. The V gene lost 5 bases and the J gene lost 3 bases, with 20 bases spanning the gap. This CDR3 is built from 16 residues. Whole-study findings and limits: Clonality increased with ibrutinib response but returned toward baseline at progression. Against age-matched healthy donors, baseline clonality ran higher and tracked circulating CD8+ T-cell counts.

Measured with immunoSEQ multiplex PCR; TCRdb has only the in-frame clones, and not every one. The sample yields 250,000 to 350,000 clones, 76% seen once. This sample comprised PBMCs, obtained at disease progression, from a patient treated with ibrutinib. The sequence derives from a human donor with chronic lymphocytic leukemia. The chain couples TRBV11-2 to TRBJ2-7, with D possibly being TRBD1 (6 bases). The CDR3 coding sequence is TGTGCCAGCAGCCCCCGAAGACAGGTTATTAGCTACGAGCAGTACTTC. Amino acid sequence: CASSPRRQVISYEQYF.